This T cell receptor (beta chain) was recovered during a study of cytomegalovirus exposure and HLA in healthy donors. The wider study: Of a few hundred genotyped donors, 70% to 85% clustered with self-reported Caucasian donors. General study points: Diagnosis of cytomegalovirus status made by the classifier reportedly showed high specificity and sensitivity. For TCR beta chains, V- and J-gene trimming was later linked to a missense DCLRE1C variant.

The CDR3 loop spans 14 amino acids. The germline gives CDR1 SEHNR, CDR2 FQNEAQ (reference sequence). The V gene lost 5 bases and the J gene lost 0 bases, with 10 bases spanning the gap. 13 Jbeta primers and 60 Vbeta primers were used for the PCR. Method: immunoSEQ multiplex PCR; TCRdb's copy keeps in-frame clones and lacks some. The sample includes 75,000 to 95,000 clones, less than 85% of them seen just once. This clone is a singleton in its sample. Its antigen remains unknown. Sample: PBMCs. This TCR derives from a human donor in good health. This chain links TRBV7-9 with TRBJ1-2, with a tentative D call TRBD1 (5 bases). The CDR3 spells CASSPDTTNYGYTF. CDR3 DNA: TGTGCCAGCAGCCCGGACACCACTAACTATGGCTACACCTTC.